This T cell receptor beta chain is drawn from a study of T cell responses to AZD1222 COVID-19 vaccine. Study results and caveats: Among those given AZD1222, only 5 to 7 were seropositive at baseline. Once two AZD1222 doses were given, Spike-specific TCR breadth and depth went up. Repertoires were collected only later (after the peak T cell response had occurred).

A word on this clone: Its cognate antigen is unknown.

The CDR3 sequence is 16 residues long. Germline V gives CDR1 SNHLY, CDR2 FYNNEI. V was trimmed by 4 bases and J by 2 bases, leaving 12 bases between them. Sequencing used immunoSEQ multiplex PCR; TCRdb keeps in-frame clones, though not all of them. The sample has about 150,000 clones; approximately 90% are singletons. Here the sequenced sample was peripheral blood, taken on day 0 of AZD1222 vaccination. This TCR derives from an adult in good health. The rearrangement links TRBV2 to TRBJ2-6; tentative D call: TRBD1 (5 bases). This CDR3 reads CASSGPPGTGANVLTF. DNA of the CDR3: TGTGCCAGCAGTGGCCCCCCAGGGACTGGGGCCAACGTCCTGACTTTC.